These 7 T cell receptor beta chains were sequenced from one sample in a study of identical twins. TCRdb re-analysed the 5' RACE reads in MiXCR, keeping a single row per CDR3 protein. Among a few hundred thousand distinct CDR3 sequences listed, 9% to 10% were seen once. The data were also submitted as part of a second study, on yellow fever vaccine responses in identical twins.

The sequenced material came from PBMCs. The receptors derive from a young woman in good health.

The gene calls are TRBV2 and TRBJ1-1; D gene ambiguous. The CDR3 runs to 13 residues. The V gene's germline CDR1 is SNHLY and CDR2 FYNNEI. V was shortened by 7 bases and J by 1 base, with 10 bases between the two germline ends. The CDR3 DNA follows: TGTGCCAGCAAGATAGACGAGAACACTGAAGCTTTCTTT. The encoded protein is CASKIDENTEAFF.

This clonotype occurred many times. This chain connects TRBV3-1 to TRBJ2-3; TRBD1 aligns across 8 bases. The CDR3 totals 15 residues. Unmatched junction bases numbered 11, after V lost 8 bases and J lost 4 bases. Germline V gene data show CDR1 as LGHDT and CDR2 as YNNKEL (reference sequence). The CDR3 nucleotides are TGTGCCAGCCCCGAGACAGGGGATGGTGCAGATACGCAGTATTTT. It specifies CASPETGDGADTQYF.

This chain links TRBV20-1 with TRBJ2-2; 7 bases agree with TRBD1. Losses at the gene ends were 3 bases for V and 5 bases for J; bases not matched to a gene: 3. Germline V gives CDR1 DFQATT, CDR2 SNEGSKA (reference sequence). This CDR3 contains 13 residues. CDR3: CSARLTGTGELFF. The CDR3, as DNA: TGCAGTGCTAGGCTGACAGGGACCGGGGAGCTGTTTTTT.

The CDR3 DNA follows: TGTGCCATCAGTCATCAAGCGGGTCAACCGTACCAAGAGACCCAGTACTTC. This gives the protein CAISHQAGQPYQETQYF. V usage is TRBV10-3 and J usage is TRBJ2-5; the D gene is possibly TRBD2 (6 bases). CDR3 length: 17 residues. V gave up 5 bases and J gave up 0 bases, with 19 bases separating them. Germline V gene sequence: CDR1 ENHRY, CDR2 SYGVKD.

The table lists this clonotype with a few counts. This chain connects TRBV18 to TRBJ1-2; no reliable D call. CDR3 size: 12 residues. The V end was cut by 4 bases, the J end by 4 bases, with 7 bases between. The germline V gene encodes CDR1 KGHSH and CDR2 LQKENI. The CDR3 DNA sequence: TGTGCCAGCTCACGTTGGCTCTATGGCTACACCTTC. This sequence encodes CASSRWLYGYTF.

The rearrangement joins TRBV7-9 to TRBJ1-4; TRBD1 might be the D (6 bases). Germline CDR1 is SEHNR and CDR2 is FQNEAQ (reference sequence). This CDR3 comprises 15 residues. Trimming removed 4 bases at V and 4 bases at J, with 13 bases between. The CDR3 loop reads CASSSTGGLNEKLFF. The CDR3 nucleotides read TGTGCCAGCAGCTCAACGGGGGGCCTTAATGAAAAACTGTTTTTT.

This chain joins TRBV28 and TRBJ2-3; D possibly corresponds to TRBD1 (6 bases). The germline V and J ends were trimmed by 5 bases and 2 bases, with 11 bases remaining between them. CDR1 and CDR2 (germline): MDHEN, SYDVKM. The CDR3 sequence is 14 residues long. The CDR3 nucleotides are TGTGCCAGCAGTGCCGGGACACTCACAGATACGCAGTATTTT. Its protein is CASSAGTLTDTQYF.